One and the same sample provided the 24 T cell receptor beta chains below, sequenced in a study of circulating tumor DNA in untreated peripheral T-cell lymphoma (dated by TCRdb to about 2021). Library creation used the immunoSEQ multiplex PCR assay. Drawn from immuneACCESS, this table holds only the in-frame rearrangements with V and J called that TCRdb kept. Clones are partly lost; checked studies trace under half to an unresolved V gene and leave the rest unexplained. The sample table contains thousands of clones; only one count was recorded for more than 60% of them. The top ten clones comprise around 47% of the sample. Sequencing was performed on tumor tissue. The receptors were gathered from a human donor with peripheral T-cell lymphoma.

This rearrangement joins TRBV28 to TRBJ2-4; 8 nucleotides align to TRBD2. The CDR3 loop spans 16 amino acids. Unmatched junction bases numbered 12, after V lost 3 bases and J lost 8 bases. Germline values: CDR1 MDHEN, CDR2 SYDVKM. The CDR3 nucleotides are TGTGCCAGCAGTTTTAAGATGGGGACTAGTAGTTACATTCAGTACTTC. Translation gives CASSFKMGTSSYIQYF.

This chain uses TRBV19 with TRBJ2-5, with D possibly matching TRBD2 (5 bases). The CDR3 covers 15 residues. The germline V gene has CDR1 LNHDA and CDR2 SQIVND (reference sequence). The germline V and J ends were trimmed by 5 bases and 1 base, with 14 bases remaining between them. CDR3 nucleotides: TGTGCCAGTAGTGGCGGCTCTGGAGGCCAAGAGACCCAGTACTTC. As protein: CASSGGSGGQETQYF.

The J gene is TRBJ2-7, the V gene TRBV29-1; D may be TRBD1 (7 bases). V was trimmed by 7 bases and J by 1 base, leaving 11 bases between them. This CDR3 region has 12 residues. Germline CDR1 and CDR2: SQVTM and ANQGSEA. CDR3 amino acids: CSAGDSSYEQYF. DNA for the CDR3: TGCAGCGCGGGGGACAGTTCCTACGAGCAGTACTTC.

V and J are TRBV6-8 and TRBJ2-7, with D perhaps TRBD1 (6 bases). V lost 2 bases and J lost 0, with 14 bases in between. The CDR3 is 16 residues long. Germline V gene lookup returns CDR1 MNHGY and CDR2 SAAAGT. The CDR3 DNA follows: TGTGCCAGCAGTTACCAAGGGGGAGCCAGCTCCTACGAGCAGTACTTC. Translated: CASSYQGGASSYEQYF.

V is TRBV9 and J is TRBJ2-3, with TRBD2 identical over 7 bases. The V segment lost 0 bases and the J segment 2 bases; nucleotides outside the gene matches: 9. The CDR3 covers 17 residues. Germline V gives CDR1 SGDLS, CDR2 YYNGEE. CDR3 sequence reads: CASSVDDSGLPTDTQYF. The CDR3 DNA reads TGTGCCAGCAGCGTAGATGATAGCGGGTTACCCACAGATACGCAGTATTTT.

The chain employs TRBV18 and TRBJ2-1; D is unresolved. In germline, CDR1 is KGHSH, CDR2 LQKENI. The CDR3 extends over 14 amino acids. V was clipped by 0 bases and J by 7 bases, with 10 bases between them. CDR3 sequence: CASSPPADRNEQFF. The CDR3 nucleotides read TGTGCCAGCTCACCACCGGCCGATAGAAATGAGCAGTTCTTC.

This clone was detected a few times. The V gene is TRBV18, the J gene TRBJ2-3; 9 bases are shared with TRBD1. CDR1 is KGHSH, CDR2 LQKENI, per germline. V lost 3 bases and J lost 6; bases outside the gene matches: 4. CDR3 size: 14 residues. CDR3 region: CASSPGQGFDTQYF. The CDR3 DNA follows: TGTGCCAGCTCACCGGGACAGGGTTTCGATACGCAGTATTTT. The whole variable domain, filled in from reference TRBV18 and TRBJ2-3, reads NAGVMQNPRHLVRRRGQEARLRCSPMKGHSHVYWYRQLPEEGLKFMVYLQKENIIDESGMPKERFSAEFPKEGPSILRIQQVVRGDSAAYFCASSPGQGFDTQYFGPGTRLTVL.

This rearrangement joins TRBV19 to TRBJ2-1; tentative D call: TRBD1 (5 bases). This CDR3 region has 15 residues. Trimming took 4 bases from V and 0 from J, leaving 10 bases between them. Germline V CDR1 and CDR2: LNHDA, SQIVND (reference sequence). CDR3 loop: CASSNQGSSYNEQFF. As DNA, the CDR3 is TGTGCCAGTAGTAATCAGGGTAGCTCCTACAATGAGCAGTTCTTC.

The chain combines TRBV11-3 with TRBJ2-3; TRBD1 matches 7 bases. The CDR3 is made up of 15 amino acids. The germline V gene encodes CDR1 SGHNT and CDR2 YENEEA. J gave up 3 bases and V 5 bases, and 8 bases lay outside the gene matches. CDR3 sequence: CASSPRQGWTDTQYF. The CDR3 DNA reads TGTGCCAGCAGCCCCCGACAGGGATGGACAGATACGCAGTATTTT.

The J gene is TRBJ2-5, the V gene TRBV5-1; 10 nucleotides agree with TRBD2. The germline gives CDR1 SGHRS, CDR2 YFSETQ. Trimming removed 0 bases from V and 2 bases from J; junction bases left unmatched: 4. This CDR3 has 16 residues. The CDR3 loop is CASSLGVLAGQETQYF. The CDR3 bases are TGCGCCAGCAGCTTGGGTGTACTAGCGGGACAAGAGACCCAGTACTTC.

The chain combines TRBV6-4 with TRBJ2-3, with TRBD2 matching over 10 bases. The CDR3 is 17 amino acids. Germline V gene sequence: CDR1 MRHNA, CDR2 SNTAGT. V gave up 6 bases and J gave up 6 bases; unmatched junction bases: 15. This CDR3 reads CASSPQRSGRAGDTQYF. The CDR3 DNA reads TGTGCCAGCAGCCCACAGAGGAGCGGGAGGGCCGGGGATACGCAGTATTTT.

The V call is TRBV18, the J call TRBJ2-7; D is possibly TRBD1 (5 bases). The germline V gene encodes CDR1 KGHSH and CDR2 LQKENI. The CDR3 contains 14 residues. The V end was cut by 5 bases, the J end by 3 bases, with 14 bases between. This chain's CDR3 is CASSSTAISYEQYF. In DNA, the CDR3 is TGTGCCAGCTCATCGACAGCGATTAGCTACGAGCAGTACTTC.

This rearrangement joins TRBV19 to TRBJ2-3; D is unresolved. Germline-derived CDR1 and CDR2 are LNHDA and SQIVND (reference sequence). CDR3 length: 14 residues. Trimming pared 1 base from V and 6 bases from J, leaving 11 bases between. In DNA form, the CDR3 reads TGTGCCAGTAGTATAGGCCCCCACGGCGATACGCAGTATTTT. Encoded protein: CASSIGPHGDTQYF.

V gene TRBV7-2 combines with J gene TRBJ2-1; weak D call: TRBD2 (5 bases). The CDR3 totals 15 residues. V was pared by 5 bases and J by 6 bases, with 17 bases between. Looked up from germline, CDR1 is SGHTA and CDR2 is FQGNSA. The DNA for the CDR3 is TGTGCCAGCAGCACCCACCTAGGAGGAGGCAATGAGCAGTTCTTC. Encoded protein: CASSTHLGGGNEQFF.

This chain joins TRBV18 and TRBJ2-7; D gene unclear. This CDR3 region has 13 residues. V lost 8 bases and J lost 1, with 12 bases in between. The germline V gene has CDR1 KGHSH and CDR2 LQKENI. In DNA form, the CDR3 reads TGTGCCAGCGCAGTGGAAAATTCCTACGAGCAGTACTTC. This codes for CASAVENSYEQYF.

The chain combines TRBV11-3 with TRBJ2-7, with 7 bases matching TRBD1. This CDR3 is built from 14 residues. V lost 3 bases and J lost 2; bases outside the gene matches: 4. Germline assignment: CDR1 SGHNT and CDR2 YENEEA. This chain's CDR3 is CASSFRDSTYEQYF. The CDR3 region has the DNA TGTGCCAGCAGCTTCCGGGACAGCACCTACGAGCAGTACTTC.

The chain employs TRBV6-8 and TRBJ2-1; D is ambiguous. V was shortened by 6 bases and J by 9 bases, with 15 bases between the two germline ends. CDR1 is MNHGY and CDR2 is SAAAGT in the germline V gene. The CDR3 is made up of 13 amino acids. The CDR3 DNA is TGTGCCAGCAGCAAAGAACAGAACGGTGAGCAGTTCTTC. It translates to CASSKEQNGEQFF.

The rearrangement joins TRBV11-3 to TRBJ1-1, with D unresolved. Trimming removed 2 bases from V and 1 base from J, with 11 bases in between. The CDR3 is made up of 15 amino acids. Germline values: CDR1 SGHNT, CDR2 YENEEA. CDR3 region: CASSLNKVPNTEAFF. The CDR3 nucleotides read TGTGCCAGCAGCTTAAACAAGGTACCGAACACTGAAGCTTTCTTT.

The genes are TRBV6-8 and TRBJ2-1, with 14 bases that match TRBD2. From germline, CDR1 is MNHGY and CDR2 SAAAGT. This CDR3 is 15 amino acids long. The J segment lost 8 bases and the V segment lost 8 bases, leaving 8 bases of the junction unmatched. CDR3 protein: CASRLAGGSLDEQFF. CDR3 DNA sequence: TGTGCCAGCCGACTAGCGGGAGGGTCTTTGGATGAGCAGTTCTTC.

This clone was detected a few times. The V call is TRBV28, the J call TRBJ1-2; perhaps TRBD1 as D (6 bases). Germline V CDR1 and CDR2: MDHEN, SYDVKM. The CDR3 runs to 14 residues. Trimming shortened V by 6 bases and J by 7 bases, and 18 bases separated the two germline ends. The DNA for the CDR3 is TGTGCCAGCAGCCTACAGGGAATTGGTCTTGGCTACACCTTC. This translates into CASSLQGIGLGYTF.

This clone was seen more than once but under ten times. The chain recombines TRBV6-8 with TRBJ2-7; 9 bases fit TRBD2. Trimming removed 6 bases from V and 7 bases from J; junction bases left unmatched: 10. This CDR3 is built from 14 residues. Per germline, CDR1 MNHGY and CDR2 SAAAGT. The CDR3 region has the DNA TGTGCCAGCAGCCAGCTAGCGGGATTCAAGGAGCAGTACTTC. As protein: CASSQLAGFKEQYF.

V usage is TRBV9 and J usage is TRBJ2-3; 10 bases fit TRBD1. V dropped 7 bases and J dropped 3; count of bases not matched to a gene: 8. Germline CDR1 SGDLS, CDR2 YYNGEE. There are 15 residues in the CDR3. The CDR3: CASSGRTGGTDTQYF. DNA of the CDR3: TGTGCCAGCTCGGGTAGGACAGGGGGTACAGATACGCAGTATTTT.

This CDR3 reads CASTDTGLGVKTQYF. The DNA of the CDR3 is TGTGCCAGTACCGACACAGGGTTGGGGGTAAAGACCCAGTACTTC. The J gene is TRBJ2-5, the V gene TRBV19, with D possibly being TRBD1 (6 bases). Germline CDR1 reads LNHDA; CDR2 reads SQIVND (reference sequence). The CDR3 length is 15 residues. Between the trimmed V and J ends, which lost 7 bases and 6 bases, there was a span of 21 bases. The full variable domain, rest sourced from reference TRBV19 and TRBJ2-5, is DGGITQSPKYLFRKEGQNVTLSCEQNLNHDAMYWYRQDPGQGLRLIYYSQIVNDFQKGDIAEGYSVSREKKESFPLTVTSAQKNPTAFYLCASTDTGLGVKTQYFGPGTRLLVL.

V gene TRBV11-3 combines with J gene TRBJ1-1; 10 bases map to TRBD1. The CDR3 is 17 residues long. V lost 4 bases and J lost 0; bases outside the gene matches: 8. Germline lookup yields CDR1 SGHNT and CDR2 YENEEA. CDR3: CASSSRRTGGMNTEAFF. The CDR3 nucleotides are TGTGCCAGCAGCTCTAGAAGGACAGGGGGAATGAACACTGAAGCTTTCTTT.